This T cell receptor (beta chain) was recorded in a study of early stage breast cancer tumors. Across the study: Roughly 9.4-fold was the mean read coverage per sample.

The CDR3 spans 13 residues. Germline V gene lookup returns CDR1 MNHEY and CDR2 SMNVEV (reference sequence). The V gene end was trimmed by 2 bases and the J gene end by 7 bases; junction bases not matched to a gene: 3. Produced via immunoSEQ multiplex PCR; TCRdb's table is partial and in-frame only. The sample holds about 58,000 clones, over 60% seen once. This receptor was obtained from a person aged 30-39 years with breast cancer. The sample consisted of blood. The rearrangement uses TRBV27 and TRBJ1-2; 8 bases are a match to TRBD1. CDR3 loop: CASSLGTGGGYTF. CDR3 in DNA: TGTGCCAGCAGTTTAGGGACAGGCGGTGGCTACACCTTC.